The present T cell receptor beta chain was sequenced within a study of Graves' ophthalmopathy and Graves' hyperthyroidism (dated by TCRdb to 2016 to 2019). Study-wide context: Peripheral blood was collected at initial diagnosis, prior to any treatment. The study used signatures of the TCR beta repertoire to tell Graves' ophthalmopathy apart from Graves' hyperthyroidism and to predict which patients would progress to ophthalmopathy. In total, 135 blood samples were TCR-sequenced: 43 ophthalmopathy, roughly 80 hyperthyroidism and roughly 17 hyperthyroidism-to-ophthalmopathy patients. A discovery set of 95 to 100 patients (roughly 43 ophthalmopathy, fewer than 60 stable hyperthyroidism) was enrolled to explore V-J signatures distinguishing ophthalmopathy from hyperthyroidism. An independent validation cohort comprised 18 hyperthyroidism patients and some 16 patients who later progressed from hyperthyroidism to ophthalmopathy. In five or six hyperthyroidism patients, T-cell repertoires of thyroid tissue and blood were compared. Once sampling was done, hyperthyroidism patients were given methimazole at a starting dose of 30 mg daily, while ophthalmopathy patients were given high-dose intravenous methylprednisolone.

For repertoire sequencing, the TCR beta CDR3 regions were amplified from RNA transcripts. A first-round RT-PCR used HTBI primers with the Qiagen OneStep RT-PCR kit, followed by a second-round multiplex PCR, size selection and purification. Libraries were sequenced paired-end with 100 bp reads on an Illumina HiSeq2000. Concerning the study's data processing: SOAPnuke was used to process the reads, throwing out any read that had adapters, had uncalled bases, had a mean Phred below 15, or lacked an exact constant-primer or identifier match. COPE v1.2.5 was used to merge high-quality paired reads. Clonotypes were defined as unique nucleotide sequences and were aligned to IMGT TRB V, D and J references using MiTCR v1.1. Analysis was restricted to V-J combinations with a frequency above 0.0001, which covered roughly 99% of repertoires. For each V-J combination, a TCR clonal expansion and chaos score was defined as the ratio of F50 clonal expansion to chaos observed in the TCRdist matrix. Welch's t-statistics and random forest were used to reduce the features to approximately 13 V-J combinations, which were then used as input to a naive Bayes classifier. Thyroid-blood repertoire similarity was quantified with the Morisita-Horn index. The raw public reads went through TCRdb reprocessing: fastp at Q25, MiXCR clone calling, in-frame beta chains kept. Rows are unified per CDR3 protein, each entry keeping the most common DNA and genes. These V and J calls originate from TCRdb's pipeline instead of the authors' own analysis. The sample has about 740,000 distinct CDR3 sequences on record, roughly 40% of them singletons. Of the sample, 40% to 45% is held by the ten largest clones.

The germline V gene gives CDR1 as MGHDK and CDR2 as SYGVNS. Including cysteine and phenylalanine, the CDR3 has 15 amino acids. Of the read, only the CDR3 DNA is kept; its 45 bases are in frame from base 1. A distance of 17 bases separates the germline ends of V and J, which lose 8 bases and 1 base respectively. Comments on this clonotype: What antigen it recognizes has not been identified. No much larger clone exists at a distance of one base, and base qualities are not known.

Ophthalmopathy patients had moderately to severely active disease, Clinical Activity Score of at least 3, NOSPECS grade of at least 4, and disease duration under 3 months. Patients with other autoimmune diseases, uncontrolled infections, pregnancy or lactation were excluded from the study. Diagnosis was based on clinical symptoms, serum thyroxine, TRAb, thyroid ultrasound and orbital computed tomography. Using Ficoll-Paque density gradient centrifugation, PBMCs were isolated from 9 to 10 ml of fresh peripheral blood. Total RNA was extracted using Trizol reagent, and RNA quality was checked on an Agilent 2100 Bioanalyzer. The paper as a whole reports these results and caveats: In validation, the model predicted ophthalmopathy progression with about 70% sensitivity and approximately 75% specificity; some twelve predicted patients were CT-confirmed with GO in a median of about 6.1 months. No statistical method was used to set the sample size in advance, and the investigators knew which group each participant was assigned to. Among expanded thyroid clonotypes with frequency above 0.001, most also showed up in blood, which suggests that blood repertoires may reflect the thyroid immune response. The 13-signature model separated ophthalmopathy from stable hyperthyroidism with approximately 90% sensitivity and almost 84% specificity in cross-validation, and 80%/75% in the test set.

The chain is made from TRBV25-1 and TRBJ2-5; no confident D gene assignment can be made. This receptor was taken from an adult man with Graves' ophthalmopathy. Sample: peripheral blood. The CDR3 here reads CASSPLQQLQETQYF. DNA sequence: TGTGCCAGCTCACCACTACAACAGCTCCAAGAGACCCAGTACTTC.